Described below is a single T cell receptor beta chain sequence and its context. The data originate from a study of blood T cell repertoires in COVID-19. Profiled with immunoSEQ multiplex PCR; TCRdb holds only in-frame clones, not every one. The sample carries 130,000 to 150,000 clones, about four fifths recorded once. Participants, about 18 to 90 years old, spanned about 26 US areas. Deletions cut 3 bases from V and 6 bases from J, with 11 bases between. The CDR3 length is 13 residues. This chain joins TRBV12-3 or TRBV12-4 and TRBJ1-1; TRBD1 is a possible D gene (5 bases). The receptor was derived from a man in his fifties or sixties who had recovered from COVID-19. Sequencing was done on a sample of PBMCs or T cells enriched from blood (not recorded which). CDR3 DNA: TGTGCCAGCAGTTTTGTCCAAGGGGCTGAAGCTTTCTTT. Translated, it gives CASSFVQGAEAFF.